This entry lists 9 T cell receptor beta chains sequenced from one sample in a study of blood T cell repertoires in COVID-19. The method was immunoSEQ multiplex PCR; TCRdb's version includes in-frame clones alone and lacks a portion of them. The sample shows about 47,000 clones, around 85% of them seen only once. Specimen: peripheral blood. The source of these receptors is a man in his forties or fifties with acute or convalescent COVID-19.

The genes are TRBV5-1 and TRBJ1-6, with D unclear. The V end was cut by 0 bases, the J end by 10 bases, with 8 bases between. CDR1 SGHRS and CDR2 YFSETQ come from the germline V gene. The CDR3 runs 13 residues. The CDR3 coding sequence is TGCGCCAGCAGCTTGGCCGGGGTCTCACCCCTCCACTTT. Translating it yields CASSLAGVSPLHF.

The CDR3 bases are TGTGCCAGCAAGTGGGCGTCCGTCTACAATGAGCAGTTCTTC. It encodes CASKWASVYNEQFF. The J gene is TRBJ2-1, the V gene TRBV2; D not resolved. This CDR3 has 14 amino acids. The V end was cut by 7 bases, the J end by 3 bases, with 13 bases between. Germline values: CDR1 SNHLY, CDR2 FYNNEI.

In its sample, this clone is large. The CDR3 sequence: CASSGPGGSYEQYF. In DNA, the CDR3 is TGTGCCAGCAGCGGACCAGGGGGCTCCTACGAGCAGTACTTC. The rearrangement uses TRBV5-6 and TRBJ2-7; 7 bases fit TRBD1. The CDR3 runs to 14 residues. The J segment lost 0 bases and the V segment lost 4 bases, leaving 4 bases of the junction unmatched. CDR1 SGHDT and CDR2 YYEEEE come from the germline V gene. Combining the CDR3 with reference TRBV5-6 and TRBJ2-7 gives the whole variable domain DAGVTQSPTHLIKTRGQQVTLRCSPKSGHDTVSWYQQALGQGPQFIFQYYEEEERQRGNFPDRFSGHQFPNYSSELNVNALLLGDSALYLCASSGPGGSYEQYFGPGTRLTVT.

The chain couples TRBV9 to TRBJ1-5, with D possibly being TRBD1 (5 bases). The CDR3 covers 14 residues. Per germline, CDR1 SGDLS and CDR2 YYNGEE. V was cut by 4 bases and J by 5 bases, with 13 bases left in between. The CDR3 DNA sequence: TGTGCCAGCAGCCCTGGGGGGACGGATCAGCCCCAGCATTTT. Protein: CASSPGGTDQPQHF.

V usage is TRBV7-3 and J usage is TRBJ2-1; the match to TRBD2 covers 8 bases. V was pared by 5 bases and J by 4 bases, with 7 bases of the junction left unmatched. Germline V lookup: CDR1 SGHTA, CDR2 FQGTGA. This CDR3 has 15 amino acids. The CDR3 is CASSLTSGPYNEQFF. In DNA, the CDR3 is TGTGCCAGCAGCCTCACTAGCGGACCTTACAATGAGCAGTTCTTC.

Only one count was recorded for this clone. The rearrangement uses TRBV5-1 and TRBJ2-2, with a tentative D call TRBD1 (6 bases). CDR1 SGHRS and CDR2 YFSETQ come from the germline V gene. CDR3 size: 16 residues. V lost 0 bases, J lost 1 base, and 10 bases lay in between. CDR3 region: CASSLDGRGNTGELFF. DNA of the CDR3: TGCGCCAGCAGCTTGGACGGCAGGGGGAACACCGGGGAGCTGTTTTTT.

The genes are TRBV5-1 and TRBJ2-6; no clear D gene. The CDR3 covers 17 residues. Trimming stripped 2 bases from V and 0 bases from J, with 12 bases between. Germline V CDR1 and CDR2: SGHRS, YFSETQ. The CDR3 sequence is CASSFTAGLSGANVLTF. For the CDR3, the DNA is TGCGCCAGCAGCTTCACGGCAGGCCTCTCTGGGGCCAACGTCCTGACTTTC.

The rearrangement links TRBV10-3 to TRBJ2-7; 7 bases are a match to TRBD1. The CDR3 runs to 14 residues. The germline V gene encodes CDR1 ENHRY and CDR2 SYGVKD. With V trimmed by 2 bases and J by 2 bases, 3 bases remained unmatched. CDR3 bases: TGTGCCATCAGTGAGACCGGGACAGCCTACGAGCAGTACTTC. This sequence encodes CAISETGTAYEQYF.

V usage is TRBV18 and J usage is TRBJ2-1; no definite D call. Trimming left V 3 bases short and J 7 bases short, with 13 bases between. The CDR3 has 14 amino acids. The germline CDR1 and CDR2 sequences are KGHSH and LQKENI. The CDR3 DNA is TGTGCCAGCTCACCGGTCATGAATAGAAATGAGCAGTTCTTC. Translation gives CASSPVMNRNEQFF.